These T cell receptor beta chains were read from a single sample in a study of T cell repertoires in cytomegalovirus infection. TCRdb reprocessed the reads with MiXCR, giving one entry per CDR3 protein. The sample carries 310,000 or so distinct CDR3 sequences, about 25% recorded once. Sequences were obtained from PBMCs. Receptors originate from a human donor in good health (CMV status not recorded). Some clones in this sample may be carry-over from other donors' samples. The CDR3 runs from the conserved cysteine through the conserved F or W. The order of the fields is V gene, D gene, clone size, J gene, CDR3 protein, CDR3 DNA. The D gene is left open where the match is weak. Not every row has a clone size; where given, it reads once, few, many or a size class.

V: TRBV5-3; D: .; size: .; J: TRBJ1-1; CDR3: CASSRFQENTEAFF; DNA: TGTGCCAGCAGCCGATTTCAGGAGAACACTGAAGCTTTCTTT
V: TRBV14; D: .; size: .; J: TRBJ2-3; CDR3: CASSRPGPTDTQYF; DNA: TGTGCCAGCAGCCGTCCCGGACCCACAGATACGCAGTATTTT
V: TRBV20-1; D: .; size: .; J: TRBJ1-6; CDR3: CSASYPGYNSPLHF; DNA: TGCAGTGCTAGTTACCCCGGCTATAATTCACCCCTCCACTTT
V: TRBV7-2; D: .; size: few; J: TRBJ1-3; CDR3: CASSLDLWENTIYF; DNA: TGTGCCAGCAGCTTAGACTTATGGGAAAACACCATATATTTT
V: TRBV29-1; D: .; size: .; J: TRBJ1-1; CDR3: CSVVVVRLAEAFF; DNA: TGCAGCGTTGTAGTGGTTAGGTTAGCTGAAGCTTTCTTT
V: TRBV11-2; D: .; size: .; J: TRBJ2-7; CDR3: CASSSLFRGPSSYEQYF; DNA: TGTGCCAGCAGCTCATTGTTCCGCGGGCCGAGCTCCTACGAGCAGTACTTC
V: TRBV14; D: TRBD1; size: few; J: TRBJ1-1; CDR3: CASSTSDRDPEAFF; DNA: TGTGCCAGCAGCACTTCGGACAGGGACCCTGAAGCTTTCTTT
V: TRBV20-1; D: TRBD1; size: .; J: TRBJ2-1; CDR3: CSASRGQGHDEQFF; DNA: TGCAGTGCTAGCCGCGGACAGGGTCACGATGAGCAGTTCTTC
V: TRBV28; D: TRBD1; size: few; J: TRBJ2-5; CDR3: CASSLAGGDGKTQYF; DNA: TGTGCCAGCAGTTTAGCAGGGGGCGACGGGAAGACCCAGTACTTC
V: TRBV24-1; D: TRBD1; size: .; J: TRBJ1-2; CDR3: CATSDLETGGNYGYTF; DNA: TGTGCCACCAGTGATCTTGAGACAGGGGGCAACTATGGCTACACCTTC
V: TRBV18; D: TRBD1; size: .; J: TRBJ2-5; CDR3: CASSPPPGQGRETQYF; DNA: TGTGCCAGCTCACCACCGCCGGGACAGGGGCGTGAGACCCAGTACTTC
V: TRBV7-2; D: TRBD2; size: many; J: TRBJ2-7; CDR3: CASSEGLAGNTYEQYF; DNA: TGTGCCAGCAGCGAGGGACTAGCGGGGAACACCTACGAGCAGTACTTC
V: TRBV7-9; D: .; size: .; J: TRBJ1-3; CDR3: CASSPPDRTGNTIYF; DNA: TGTGCCAGCAGCCCACCCGACAGGACTGGAAACACCATATATTTT
V: TRBV7-2; D: TRBD1; size: many; J: TRBJ1-2; CDR3: CASSPYRGSNGYTF; DNA: TGTGCCAGCAGCCCATACAGGGGGAGTAATGGCTACACCTTC